What follows are 5 T cell receptor beta chains derived from one specimen sequenced in a study of blood T cell repertoires in COVID-19. Profiling relied on immunoSEQ multiplex PCR, and the TCRdb table lists in-frame clones only, not all of them. The sample holds about 90,000 clones; 72% are singletons and the top ten take approximately 15%. The sample taken for sequencing was peripheral blood. These receptor sequences come from a woman older than 75 with acute or convalescent COVID-19.

The chain uses TRBV10-3 and TRBJ1-3, with a tentative D call TRBD1 (5 bases). This CDR3 region has 14 residues. CDR1 ENHRY and CDR2 SYGVKD come from the germline V gene. Trimming cost V 4 bases and J 4 bases, with 11 bases left between them. The CDR3 reads CAISGPGGGNTIYF. CDR3 in DNA: TGTGCCATCAGTGGCCCCGGGGGGGGAAACACCATATATTTT.

The chain joins TRBV7-3 to TRBJ1-1; possible D gene TRBD1, 6 bases. The CDR3 loop spans 14 amino acids. Trimming pared 5 bases from V and 2 bases from J, leaving 12 bases between. Germline-derived CDR1 and CDR2 are SGHTA and FQGTGA. For the CDR3, the DNA is TGTGCCAGCAGCACGGGACACGAAAACACTGAAGCTTTCTTT. Residues: CASSTGHENTEAFF. The complete variable domain, with remaining parts taken from reference TRBV7-3 and TRBJ1-1, reads GAGVSQTPSNKVTEKGKYVELRCDPISGHTALYWYRQSLGQGPEFLIYFQGTGAADDSGLPNDRFFAVRPEGSVSTLKIQRTERGDSAVYLCASSTGHENTEAFFGQGTRLTVV.

The CDR3 nucleotides are TGTGCCAGCTCACCGGGCCAGGGGGCTGGAAACACCATATATTTT. Translated, it gives CASSPGQGAGNTIYF. The rearrangement joins TRBV18 to TRBJ1-3; 7 bases are a match to TRBD1. Losses at the gene ends were 3 bases for V and 2 bases for J; bases not matched to a gene: 4. Germline V gives CDR1 KGHSH, CDR2 LQKENI. The CDR3 has 15 amino acids.

V gene TRBV4-3 combines with J gene TRBJ1-2; a weak D match, TRBD1 (6 bases). The CDR3 is made up of 15 amino acids. V was cut by 0 bases and J by 5 bases, with 13 bases left in between. Germline V CDR1 and CDR2: LGHNA, YSLEER. The CDR3 is CASSQENRAFYGYTF. The CDR3 nucleotides are TGCGCCAGCAGCCAAGAAAACAGGGCCTTTTATGGCTACACCTTC.

This clone was seen a few times. The J gene is TRBJ1-2, the V gene TRBV19; 11 bases match TRBD1. With 4 bases clipped from V and 5 bases from J, the junction kept 6 bases outside the gene matches. The length of the CDR3 is 15 residues. The germline V gene has CDR1 LNHDA and CDR2 SQIVND (reference sequence). The CDR3: CASSSRTGGKYGYTF. CDR3 coding DNA: TGTGCCAGTAGTAGTAGGACAGGGGGCAAGTATGGCTACACCTTC.